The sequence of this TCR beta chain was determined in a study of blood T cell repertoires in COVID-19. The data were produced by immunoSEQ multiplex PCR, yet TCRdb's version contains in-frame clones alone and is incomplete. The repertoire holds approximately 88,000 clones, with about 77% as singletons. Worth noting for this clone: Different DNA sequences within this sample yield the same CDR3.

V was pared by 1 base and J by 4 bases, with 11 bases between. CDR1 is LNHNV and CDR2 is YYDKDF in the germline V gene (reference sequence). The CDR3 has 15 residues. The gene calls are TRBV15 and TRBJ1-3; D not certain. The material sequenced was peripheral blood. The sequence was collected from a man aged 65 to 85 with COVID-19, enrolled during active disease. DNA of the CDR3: TGTGCCACCAGCAGAGGTGGAGGGATCGGAAACACCATATATTTT. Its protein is CATSRGGGIGNTIYF.